The 3 T cell receptor beta chains given below trace back to one sample, sequenced in a study of OX40 agonist ivuxolimab in advanced cancers. Sequencing was performed with immunoSEQ multiplex PCR; in TCRdb, only in-frame clones are kept and a portion is missing. The data show under 40,000 clones, with about 89% seen just once and approximately 4.3% held by the top ten. Sequenced here: CD4+ or CD8+ T cells sorted from blood, sampled in a trial of the OX40 agonist ivuxolimab. The receptors here all came from an adult with an advanced solid tumor such as melanoma, head and neck, liver or kidney cancer.

This chain links TRBV14 with TRBJ2-1; D is uncertain. The CDR3 has 15 amino acids. From germline, CDR1 is SGHDN and CDR2 FVKESK. The germline V and J ends were trimmed by 4 bases and 6 bases, with 16 bases remaining between them. CDR3 sequence: CASSPSVLELNEQFF. CDR3 in DNA: TGTGCCAGCAGCCCGTCCGTATTGGAGCTCAATGAGCAGTTCTTC.

Only one count was recorded for this clone. V is TRBV28 and J is TRBJ2-2; perhaps TRBD2 as D (6 bases). The CDR3 is 14 amino acids. V was clipped by 7 bases and J by 1 base, with 10 bases between them. The germline V gene has CDR1 MDHEN and CDR2 SYDVKM. The CDR3 is CASTGGLNTGELFF. CDR3 coding DNA: TGTGCCAGCACCGGAGGGCTGAACACCGGGGAGCTGTTTTTT.

This rearrangement joins TRBV6-6 to TRBJ2-3; unclear D gene. The germline V gene has CDR1 MNHNY and CDR2 SVGAGI (reference sequence). This CDR3 has 13 amino acids. V gave up 1 base and J gave up 5 bases, with 7 bases separating them. CDR3 protein: CASSYLRLDTQYF. Here the CDR3 DNA reads TGTGCCAGCAGTTACTTGCGGTTAGATACGCAGTATTTT.